The 19 T cell receptor beta chains listed next were all sequenced from one sample in a study of shared clonotypes between healthy human individuals. Here immunoSEQ multiplex PCR was the method, and the copy in TCRdb shows in-frame clones only, minus some. The sample includes 2.3 million or so clones, roughly 93% of them seen just once. Sequenced material: naive CD4+ T cells from PBMCs. Subset in this sample: CD45RA+ positively selected. Receptors originate from a man between 18 and 29 years old in good health. Some clones in this sample may be carry-over from other donors' samples.

V usage is TRBV9 and J usage is TRBJ2-1; no firm D call. Per germline, CDR1 SGDLS and CDR2 YYNGEE. The CDR3 length is 17 residues. Trimming removed 0 bases at V and 7 bases at J, with 20 bases between. The CDR3 loop is CASSVGGGGTSWNEQFF. The CDR3 DNA reads as TGTGCCAGCAGCGTAGGTGGCGGCGGAACCAGCTGGAATGAGCAGTTCTTC.

The CDR3 DNA reads as TGCGCCAGCAGCCAAGGGGAGGGAGTGACGGGCCCGTTTGAAGCTTTCTTT. Protein sequence: CASSQGEGVTGPFEAFF. The chain links TRBV4-3 to TRBJ1-1; no reliable D call. Trimming shortened V by 1 base and J by 7 bases, and 22 bases separated the two germline ends. CDR3 length: 17 amino acids. The V gene's germline CDR1 is LGHNA and CDR2 YSLEER.

This sequence joins TRBV7-9 and TRBJ2-5; possibly TRBD1 for D (6 bases). This CDR3 is built from 13 residues. V gave up 6 bases and J gave up 3 bases, with 11 bases separating them. Germline lookup yields CDR1 SEHNR and CDR2 FQNEAQ (reference sequence). The CDR3 reads CASRQAGEETQYF. The DNA for the CDR3 is TGTGCCAGCAGGCAGGCAGGGGAAGAGACCCAGTACTTC.

In this sample, this clone turned up once. The chain has TRBV7-2 and TRBJ2-5, with D perhaps matching TRBD2 (5 bases). Looked up from germline, CDR1 is SGHTA and CDR2 is FQGNSA. V was cut by 1 base and J by 5 bases, with 11 bases left in between. The CDR3 covers 14 residues. The CDR3 is CASSLGGLGETQYF. The CDR3 bases are TGTGCCAGCAGCTTAGGAGGGTTGGGGGAGACCCAGTACTTC.

The rearrangement joins TRBV5-1 to TRBJ2-7; TRBD2 aligns across 15 bases. The V and J ends lost 4 bases and 1 base, in that order; junction bases with no gene match: 12. The CDR3 runs 19 residues. CDR1 SGHRS and CDR2 YFSETQ come from the germline V gene. CDR3 region: CASSLSIGTSGRPSYEQYF. For the CDR3, the DNA is TGCGCCAGCAGCCTATCGATAGGGACTAGCGGGAGGCCATCCTACGAGCAGTACTTC.

The chain couples TRBV12-5 to TRBJ1-5, with 9 bases aligning to TRBD1. Germline V gene lookup returns CDR1 LGHNT and CDR2 FRNRAP. The trim removed 6 bases at V and 4 bases at J, leaving 4 bases unmatched. The CDR3 spans 14 residues. The DNA for the CDR3 is TGTGCTAGTGGCCCGGGACAGGGTAATCAGCCCCAGCATTTT. It translates to CASGPGQGNQPQHF.

The chain couples TRBV7-9 to TRBJ2-7; 13 bases are shared with TRBD2. This CDR3 contains 16 residues. In germline, CDR1 is SEHNR, CDR2 FQNEAQ (reference sequence). With 3 bases clipped from V and 7 bases from J, the junction kept 9 bases outside the gene matches. CDR3 amino acids: CASSFVGLAGDFEQYF. The CDR3 region has the DNA TGTGCCAGCAGCTTCGTTGGACTAGCGGGAGATTTTGAGCAGTACTTC. The full variable domain, in which reference TRBV7-9 and TRBJ2-7 provide the parts outside the CDR3, is DTGVSQNPRHKITKRGQNVTFRCDPISEHNRLYWYRQTLGQGPEFLTYFQNEAQLEKSRLLSDRFSAERPKGSFSTLEIQRTEQGDSAMYLCASSFVGLAGDFEQYFGPGTRLTVT.

The V gene is TRBV6-1, the J gene TRBJ2-3; no reliable D call. This CDR3 is 11 amino acids long. Germline CDR1 and CDR2: MNHNS and SASEGT. V lost 3 bases, J lost 13 bases, and 11 bases lay in between. CDR3 protein: CASSELSVEYF. The DNA of the CDR3 is TGTGCCAGCAGTGAGCTCTCCGTGGAGTATTTT.

The chain links TRBV6-1 to TRBJ1-5, with no clear D. Germline lookup yields CDR1 MNHNS and CDR2 SASEGT. The CDR3 extends over 14 amino acids. With 0 bases removed from V and 3 bases from J, the gap between germline ends came to 6 bases. The CDR3, as DNA: TGTGCCAGCAGTGAAGCGCTGATCAATCAGCCCCAGCATTTT. It encodes CASSEALINQPQHF.

The CDR3 is CASSLRGASSRDTQYF. CDR3 DNA: TGTGCCAGCAGCCTGAGGGGAGCTAGCTCCAGGGATACGCAGTATTTT. The gene calls are TRBV28 and TRBJ2-3; D assignment may be TRBD1 or TRBD2 (5 bases each). Germline CDR1 and CDR2: MDHEN and SYDVKM. Trimming stripped 6 bases from V and 6 bases from J, with 22 bases between. The CDR3 covers 16 residues.

The V call is TRBV7-8, the J call TRBJ1-1; TRBD1 matches 8 bases. The V gene's germline CDR1 is SGHVS and CDR2 FQNEAQ. CDR3 length equals 14 residues. The J segment lost 0 bases and the V segment lost 5 bases, leaving 2 bases of the junction unmatched. The CDR3 sequence is CASSLQGVNTEAFF. DNA of the CDR3: TGTGCCAGCAGCCTACAGGGGGTGAACACTGAAGCTTTCTTT.

The gene calls are TRBV6-1 and TRBJ2-7; maybe TRBD2 (5 bases). V shed 5 bases and J shed 6 bases, with 11 bases lying between them. Per the germline V gene, CDR1 is MNHNS and CDR2 is SASEGT. The CDR3 is 12 amino acids. This chain's CDR3 is CASSTWESEQYF. CDR3 sequence (DNA): TGTGCCAGCAGTACCTGGGAGTCCGAGCAGTACTTC.

This clone has a single count. The chain is built from TRBV15 and TRBJ1-1; D not certain. Germline assignment: CDR1 LNHNV and CDR2 YYDKDF (reference sequence). V was shortened by 5 bases and J by 1 base, with 5 bases between the two germline ends. The CDR3 runs 12 residues. The CDR3 reads CATSEGNTEAFF. CDR3 coding DNA: TGTGCCACCAGCGAAGGGAACACTGAAGCTTTCTTT.

The CDR3 sequence is CASSLFQTQETQYF. DNA for the CDR3: TGTGCCAGCAGCTTATTCCAGACACAAGAGACCCAGTACTTC. The chain uses TRBV7-2 and TRBJ2-5; D is unresolved. CDR3 length: 14 amino acids. Germline loops: CDR1 SGHTA, CDR2 FQGNSA. Trimming pared 2 bases from V and 2 bases from J, leaving 9 bases between.

The chain carries TRBV15 and TRBJ2-7, with D hard to call. V was trimmed by 0 bases and J by 3 bases, leaving 6 bases between them. This CDR3 is 13 amino acids long. The germline V gene has CDR1 LNHNV and CDR2 YYDKDF (reference sequence). The CDR3 sequence: CATSRELIYEQYF. The CDR3 coding sequence is TGTGCCACCAGCAGAGAGCTAATCTACGAGCAGTACTTC.

J is TRBJ2-3 and V is TRBV28, with 12 bases fitting TRBD2. The ends lost 0 bases at V and 4 bases at J; junction bases unmatched: 5. Germline CDR1 reads MDHEN; CDR2 reads SYDVKM. The CDR3 consists of 17 residues. The CDR3 region is CASSLWTSGSSPDTQYF. CDR3 DNA: TGTGCCAGCAGTTTATGGACTAGCGGGAGCTCCCCAGATACGCAGTATTTT.

The chain is built from TRBV7-3 and TRBJ2-1, with TRBD2 as a possible D gene (6 bases). The V gene lost 2 bases and the J gene lost 4 bases, with 12 bases spanning the gap. The germline V gene encodes CDR1 SGHTA and CDR2 FQGTGA. The CDR3 loop spans 15 amino acids. CDR3 region: CASSLGLEGYNEQFF. CDR3 DNA: TGTGCCAGCAGCTTAGGGTTGGAGGGTTACAATGAGCAGTTCTTC.

The chain links TRBV10-1 to TRBJ2-7; possibly TRBD1 or TRBD2 for D (5 bases each). Trimming took off 3 bases at V and 1 base at J, with 7 bases between the two ends. The CDR3 runs 13 residues. The germline CDR1 and CDR2 sequences are WNHNN and SYGVQD (reference sequence). CDR3 in amino acids: CASSDGGSYEQYF. The DNA of the CDR3 is TGCGCCAGCAGTGATGGGGGATCCTACGAGCAGTACTTC.

V is TRBV28 and J is TRBJ1-2, with D tentatively TRBD1 (6 bases). Germline V gene data show CDR1 as MDHEN and CDR2 as SYDVKM. Trimming removed 7 bases at V and 4 bases at J, with 19 bases between. The CDR3 is 15 amino acids. The CDR3 DNA is TGTGCCAGCACTAAGGCTAGAGAGGGGGTCTATGGCTACACCTTC. This encodes CASTKAREGVYGYTF.